This TCR beta chain was retrieved from a study of cytomegalovirus exposure and HLA in healthy donors (dated by TCRdb to about 2017). Regarding the study in general: An earlier analysis of several hundred of the donors reported more than 250 Gb of sequence data and roughly 110 million unique TCR beta sequences from some 180 million T cells. An early release covering roughly 600 HLA-typed donors comprised approximately 300 gigabases of sequencing data and approximately 85 million unique TCR sequences. Among the approximately 400 genotyped donors, about 85% belonged to the genetic ancestry cluster associated with self-reported Caucasian donors. The study aimed to test whether cataloging public T cell receptors could reveal signatures of past pathogen exposure. The T cell repertoires of several hundred subjects were profiled by immunosequencing and related to cytomegalovirus serostatus. Besides the first cohort of around 700 subjects, a separate validation cohort made up of over a hundred different subjects was used. To predict cytomegalovirus infection status, the study brought together high-throughput TCR immunosequencing, statistical association of individual TCRs with disease status, and machine learning. A later analysis re-examined previously published TCR beta repertoires from more than 600 donors and added high-resolution HLA genotyping to investigate patterns of TCR occurrence. Rather than drawing on any new phenotypic data, the later analysis identified candidate immune exposures from TCR beta sequences and the way those sequences occurred across donors. An earlier analysis of nearly 600 of the donors applied high-throughput TCR beta sequencing to assess whether each TCR beta V gene segment acted as functional or pseudogenic. Donor age, sex, ethnicity and CMV serostatus were compiled together with the repertoire data. In a later genetic analysis, genome-wide SNP genotypes for about 65% of the roughly 700 donors were used, and that subset was treated as a discovery cohort. All discovery cohort repertoires had been generated on a single sequencing platform. HLA typing covered class I and class II loci at four-digit resolution. The number of donors typed differed by locus, with 629-630 for A, B, C, DRB1 and DQB1, more than 500 for DQA1, 600 to 610 for DPA1, and approximately 470 for DPB1. Roughly 5 DR-DQ haplotypes were treated as single units for association and clustering because of strong linkage in the cohort. Across around 400 genotyped donors of the cohort, an average of approximately 240,000 unique TCR beta nucleotide sequences per donor were sequenced, and roughly a sixth of those sequences were non-productive.

In total, 630 or so healthy bone marrow donors made up the cohort. At the time of sampling, all cohort members were nominally healthy, though unrecorded immune exposures were likely present. The donor was CMV seropositive and was included in the group of approximately 300 seropositive cohort members. Each donor provided a peripheral blood sample, and peripheral blood mononuclear cells were used for TCR beta sequencing. Genomic DNA extraction from the blood cell samples was performed with the Qiagen DNeasy Blood Extraction Kit. Relative to germline, V is 3 bases shorter and J is 3 bases shorter, with 12 bases between their ends. From the cysteine through the phenylalanine, the CDR3 covers 15 amino acids. Only the CDR3 DNA is retained, 45 bases long and in frame from the first base. The germline V gene provides CDR1 MRHNA and CDR2 SNTAGT. Turning to this clone: Its antigen target is currently unknown. No much larger clone exists at a distance of one base, and base qualities are not known.

The receptor library was made with the immunoSEQ multiplex PCR assay. The multiplex PCR relied on a mix of 60 forward primers for TCR Vbeta segments and 13 reverse primers for TCR Jbeta segments. The CDR3 region of rearranged TCR beta genes was amplified from genomic DNA with a multiplex PCR assay. Amplified TCR beta libraries were sequenced as 87-base-pair reads on the Illumina HiSeq System. For the original study's pipeline: A later analysis counted some 74 million unique TCR beta chains across the 690 or so repertoires, and around 9.9 million of these chains were shared by at least two donors. To remove PCR and sequencing errors, raw reads were error-corrected and collapsed into unique sequences using a nearest-neighbor algorithm that merged closely related sequences. CDR3 sequences were aligned to IMGT reference sequences to assign V, D and J gene segments. For a sequence to be retained, a match of at least six nucleotides was required to both a V gene segment and a J gene segment. A rearrangement counted as productive if the CDR3 had no stop codons and remained in frame with V and J, and every other rearrangement counted as non-productive. Following IMGT convention, CDR3 was defined as the stretch from the second conserved V-encoded cysteine up to the conserved J-encoded phenylalanine. The earlier analysis of about 560 of the donors excluded any sequence lacking an unambiguous match to a single V gene segment. In an earlier analysis of about 590 of the donors, a V segment was called functional when productive rearrangements were above 56.7%, and segregating when the standard deviation between donors exceeded 5%. A statistical classification framework was built for diagnosing cytomegalovirus status from the catalog of TCR beta chain sequences. In a later analysis, TCR nucleotide sequences were compared against IMGT/GENE-DB human TR gene sequences so that V and J genes could be assigned. In a later analysis, CDR3 sequences and most-parsimonious VDJ recombination scenarios were assigned using the TCRdist pipeline. In a later analysis, each TCR beta chain was defined by its CDR3 amino acid sequence together with its V-gene family, and reads lacking a unique V-gene family were excluded. In a later analysis, some 600 highly shared, low-generation-probability nucleotide sequences were removed to address suspected cross-contamination and a sequencing artifact. In a later analysis, a clonal expansion index was calculated for each public chain from normalized within-repertoire ranks of inferred template counts. A later analysis computed generation probabilities with a VDJ recombination model fitted to out-of-frame rearrangements, and checked the results against IGoR. In a later analysis, TCR-TCR, TCR-HLA and TCR-CMV co-occurrence was scored with hypergeometric tests, and a repertoire-size bias correction was applied to TCR pairs. To estimate false discovery rates, a later analysis permuted the HLA or CMV assignments 20 times. A later analysis grouped co-occurring TCRs with DBSCAN, adding TCRdist sequence similarity when clustering within HLA-allele-positive subsets. Repertoires with fewer than 30,000 or more than 120,000 public chains, plus five repertoires with anomalous nucleotide sharing, were excluded from co-occurrence clustering. TCRdb limited this immuneACCESS table to in-frame rearrangements with V and J called. A share of clones is missing; checked studies link under half to unresolved V genes, and the rest is unexplained. V and J calls and clone size are as listed in that table; D and trimming were resolved from the DNA. Present in this sample are over 75,000 clones, about 75% of which were seen just once. About 7% of the sample is in the top ten clones.

Paper-wide results and their limitations: In an earlier analysis of about 550 of the donors, most TCR beta V segments were observed in productive rearrangements about 90% or about 30% of the time, broadly matching IMGT annotations. Strong co-occurrence of HLA alleles, especially DR and DQ, made assigning TCR associations to individual alleles difficult. The 87-base-pair reads could not distinguish some IMGT-functional V segments, including TRBV6-2 and TRBV6-3, so those segments were excluded. Seventeen rarely observed V segments, including chromosome 9 orphons, were excluded from the earlier analysis of approximately 500 of the donors because counts were too low. Cytomegalovirus status was reported to be diagnosed by the classifier with high specificity and sensitivity in both the original and validation cohorts. Specific HLA alleles were associated with roughly 16,000 TCR beta sequences at a false discovery rate of 0.05 in a later analysis. While some public TCRs were present in many individuals, most TCR sequences turned up only very rarely across donors. The authors suggested that the approach could potentially be extended to other disease states and immunological phenotypes. The study gave a list of about 160 TCR beta chains associated with cytomegalovirus. The sequencing pipeline was judged likely to have produced a cluster of highly shared sequence variants as a technical artifact. Because HLA typing was missing for some donors at each locus, association tests included only the typed subset. The presence/absence analyses assumed that sequencing depth was roughly uniform across donors, and that assumption may not be true. In a later analysis, several top co-occurrence clusters were reported to appear linked to parvovirus B19, influenza, CMV and Epstein-Barr virus. According to a later analysis, TCR association rates differed among HLA loci, with DRB1 alleles showing the most associated TCRs and HLA-C alleles showing the fewest. In a later analysis, HLA-associated TCR beta chains were found to be more clonally expanded and to have lower generation probabilities than equally common non-associated chains. In a later genetic analysis, fewer N-insertions in productive TCRs were reported among donors in an Asian-associated ancestry cluster than the roughly 710-donor mean. Only TCR beta chains were sequenced in this cohort, and the absence of alpha or paired-chain data limited detectable features. CMV serostatus was the only immune exposure information available for the cohort. Correlated functional status among segregating V segments might be attributable to linkage disequilibrium, but an unknown experimental factor could not be ruled out. In a later genetic analysis, a missense DCLRE1C variant was associated with V-gene and J-gene trimming of TCR beta chains, and the association was replicated in an independent cohort. A later analysis found that most CMV-associated TCR beta chains appeared HLA-restricted, with HLA associations seemingly driven largely by CMV exposure. A further reported finding was that TCR beta sequences accurately predicted the HLA-A and HLA-B alleles for most subjects in the first cohort. In vitro tests confirmed that three of the cytomegalovirus-associated TCR beta chains recognize cytomegalovirus antigens.

The specimen was PBMCs. The clonotype was recovered from a man in his forties or fifties in good health and CMV-seropositive. The chain was built from TRBV6-4 and TRBJ1-5, with the D gene uncertain. CDR3 region: CASSERGHFNQPQHF. DNA sequence: TGTGCCAGCAGTGAGAGAGGGCATTTCAATCAGCCCCAGCATTTT.